The rows below give T cell receptor beta chains drawn from one sample of a study of regulatory T cells in long-lasting Graves disease. One entry per CDR3 protein, called by TCRdb with MiXCR from the multiplex PCR reads. The data show 400,000 to 500,000 distinct CDR3 sequences, just under 15% seen once. These same records also appear under a second study, on T cells in Graves' hyperthyroidism and ophthalmopathy.

This sample comprised peripheral blood mononuclear cells (PBMCs), obtained at new diagnosis, from a patient treated with antithyroid drugs. The origin of the receptors is a woman aged 25 to 39 with Graves disease. The CDR3 runs from the conserved cysteine through the conserved F or W. Clone size appears in some rows only: once, few, many, or a class for an expanded clone.

clone_size: many; cdr3_length: 11; j_call: TRBJ2-2; v_call: TRBV20-1; cdr3_aa: CSAEYTGELFF
clone_size: many; cdr3_length: 15; j_call: TRBJ2-1; v_call: TRBV29-1; cdr3_aa: CSAGPAGGSYNEQFF
clone_size: many; cdr3_length: 17; j_call: TRBJ2-1; v_call: TRBV20-1; cdr3_aa: CSARGLWLAPPQDEQFF
clone_size: NA; cdr3_length: 14; j_call: TRBJ2-1; v_call: TRBV20-1; cdr3_aa: CSAPPSGSFNEQFF
clone_size: many; cdr3_length: 15; j_call: TRBJ2-3; v_call: TRBV9; cdr3_aa: CASSVLASRPDTQYF
clone_size: few; cdr3_length: 14; j_call: TRBJ2-2; v_call: TRBV11-3; cdr3_aa: CASSRRQRSGELFF
clone_size: NA; cdr3_length: 11; j_call: TRBJ2-7; v_call: TRBV6-1; cdr3_aa: CASSEAREQYF
clone_size: many; cdr3_length: 17; j_call: TRBJ1-2; v_call: TRBV5-5; cdr3_aa: CASRFTTPQPRGYGYTF
clone_size: many; cdr3_length: 16; j_call: TRBJ1-3; v_call: TRBV5-1; cdr3_aa: CASSLAPGFTGNTIYF
clone_size: many; cdr3_length: 14; j_call: TRBJ2-3; v_call: TRBV6-2/TRBV6-3; cdr3_aa: CASSYSGLGDTQYF
clone_size: NA; cdr3_length: 14; j_call: TRBJ2-7; v_call: TRBV6-1; cdr3_aa: CASRTLLGSYEQYF
clone_size: many; cdr3_length: 13; j_call: TRBJ1-1; v_call: TRBV18; cdr3_aa: CASSLNQNTEAFF
clone_size: many; cdr3_length: 12; j_call: TRBJ2-7; v_call: TRBV10-3; cdr3_aa: CAISESSYEQYF
clone_size: NA; cdr3_length: 17; j_call: TRBJ2-6; v_call: TRBV18; cdr3_aa: CASSPLRLSYGANVLTF
clone_size: few; cdr3_length: 12; j_call: TRBJ2-7; v_call: TRBV6-1; cdr3_aa: CASMQGSYEQYF
clone_size: many; cdr3_length: 13; j_call: TRBJ2-6; v_call: TRBV3-1; cdr3_aa: CATQARGANVLTF
clone_size: few; cdr3_length: 14; j_call: TRBJ1-5; v_call: TRBV6-2/TRBV6-3; cdr3_aa: CASSEFRSNQPQHF
clone_size: NA; cdr3_length: 16; j_call: TRBJ2-7; v_call: TRBV6-1; cdr3_aa: CASSGETGLSSYEQYF
clone_size: many; cdr3_length: 13; j_call: TRBJ2-7; v_call: TRBV5-8; cdr3_aa: CASSLEAWYEQYF
clone_size: many; cdr3_length: 15; j_call: TRBJ2-3; v_call: TRBV11-2; cdr3_aa: CASTPGAQGTDTQYF
clone_size: NA; cdr3_length: 13; j_call: TRBJ2-1; v_call: TRBV9; cdr3_aa: CASSVALASEQFF
clone_size: NA; cdr3_length: 11; j_call: TRBJ2-5; v_call: TRBV2; cdr3_aa: CASKDSETQYF
clone_size: NA; cdr3_length: 16; j_call: TRBJ1-1; v_call: TRBV5-5; cdr3_aa: CASSDGTGVMNTEAFF
clone_size: many; cdr3_length: 15; j_call: TRBJ1-3; v_call: TRBV11-1; cdr3_aa: CASSDRTGSGNTIYF
clone_size: many; cdr3_length: 10; j_call: TRBJ2-5; v_call: TRBV6-5; cdr3_aa: CASGSETQYF
clone_size: NA; cdr3_length: 15; j_call: TRBJ2-1; v_call: TRBV9; cdr3_aa: CASSVGTLLRNEQFF
clone_size: many; cdr3_length: 12; j_call: TRBJ2-7; v_call: TRBV24-1; cdr3_aa: CATSDPPGEQYF
clone_size: few; cdr3_length: 20; j_call: TRBJ2-1; v_call: TRBV7-8; cdr3_aa: CASSGSRGVTSSGVWDEQFF
clone_size: NA; cdr3_length: 13; j_call: TRBJ1-5; v_call: TRBV28; cdr3_aa: CASGPNTNQPQHF
clone_size: many; cdr3_length: 12; j_call: TRBJ2-3; v_call: TRBV5-1; cdr3_aa: CASSSEGDTQYF
clone_size: few; cdr3_length: 14; j_call: TRBJ2-3; v_call: TRBV28; cdr3_aa: CASREGTGTDTQYF
clone_size: many; cdr3_length: 20; j_call: TRBJ2-7; v_call: TRBV7-8; cdr3_aa: CASSLATYRGHSRISYEQYF
clone_size: NA; cdr3_length: 17; j_call: TRBJ2-1; v_call: TRBV7-3; cdr3_aa: CASSLRGQGYSYNEQFF
clone_size: many; cdr3_length: 18; j_call: TRBJ2-3; v_call: TRBV20-1; cdr3_aa: CSARKNRLDREITDTQYF
clone_size: NA; cdr3_length: 11; j_call: TRBJ1-2; v_call: TRBV9; cdr3_aa: CASSSPEGYTF
clone_size: many; cdr3_length: 14; j_call: TRBJ2-3; v_call: TRBV12-3/TRBV12-4; cdr3_aa: CATRRAGSTDTQYF
clone_size: NA; cdr3_length: 17; j_call: TRBJ2-7; v_call: TRBV5-1; cdr3_aa: CASSRTGTSGTLTAQYF
clone_size: few; cdr3_length: 13; j_call: TRBJ1-6; v_call: TRBV19; cdr3_aa: CASRTGENSPLHF
clone_size: many; cdr3_length: 16; j_call: TRBJ2-7; v_call: TRBV28; cdr3_aa: CASSNAGVPASYEQYF
clone_size: NA; cdr3_length: 15; j_call: TRBJ1-4; v_call: TRBV12-5; cdr3_aa: CASSGPGGKNEKLFF
clone_size: many; cdr3_length: 13; j_call: TRBJ2-7; v_call: TRBV27; cdr3_aa: CASSLYILDEQYF
clone_size: NA; cdr3_length: 14; j_call: TRBJ2-4; v_call: TRBV14; cdr3_aa: CASSQARDRNIQYF
clone_size: few; cdr3_length: 17; j_call: TRBJ2-1; v_call: TRBV29-1; cdr3_aa: CSVEVRASGRRGYEQFF
clone_size: many; cdr3_length: 13; j_call: TRBJ1-1; v_call: TRBV30; cdr3_aa: CAWTRTANTEAFF
clone_size: many; cdr3_length: 15; j_call: TRBJ2-3; v_call: TRBV3-1; cdr3_aa: CASSQDWRFTDTQYF
clone_size: few; cdr3_length: 12; j_call: TRBJ2-1; v_call: TRBV29-1; cdr3_aa: CSVEAGSYEQFF
clone_size: many; cdr3_length: 15; j_call: TRBJ2-3; v_call: TRBV29-1; cdr3_aa: CSVTSGGQGAYTQYF
clone_size: NA; cdr3_length: 15; j_call: TRBJ2-4; v_call: TRBV19; cdr3_aa: CASTPQPRGLNIQYF
clone_size: many; cdr3_length: 11; j_call: TRBJ2-1; v_call: TRBV20-1; cdr3_aa: CSASGPNEQFF
clone_size: many; cdr3_length: 15; j_call: TRBJ1-5; v_call: TRBV10-3; cdr3_aa: CAISEAGDTYQPQHF